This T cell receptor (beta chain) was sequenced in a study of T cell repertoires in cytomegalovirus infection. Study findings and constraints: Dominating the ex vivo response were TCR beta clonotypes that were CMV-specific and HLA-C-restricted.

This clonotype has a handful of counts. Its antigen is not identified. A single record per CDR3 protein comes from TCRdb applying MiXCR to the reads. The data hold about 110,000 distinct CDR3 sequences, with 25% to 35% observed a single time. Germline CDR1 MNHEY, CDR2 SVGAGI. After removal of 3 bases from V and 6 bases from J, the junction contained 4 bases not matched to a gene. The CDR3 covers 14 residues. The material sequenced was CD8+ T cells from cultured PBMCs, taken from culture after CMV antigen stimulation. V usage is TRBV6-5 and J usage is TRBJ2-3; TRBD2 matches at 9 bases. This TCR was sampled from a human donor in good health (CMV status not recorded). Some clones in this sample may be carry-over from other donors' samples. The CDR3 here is CASSYSAGGDTQYF. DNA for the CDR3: TGTGCCAGCAGTTATTCGGCGGGAGGGGATACGCAGTATTTT.